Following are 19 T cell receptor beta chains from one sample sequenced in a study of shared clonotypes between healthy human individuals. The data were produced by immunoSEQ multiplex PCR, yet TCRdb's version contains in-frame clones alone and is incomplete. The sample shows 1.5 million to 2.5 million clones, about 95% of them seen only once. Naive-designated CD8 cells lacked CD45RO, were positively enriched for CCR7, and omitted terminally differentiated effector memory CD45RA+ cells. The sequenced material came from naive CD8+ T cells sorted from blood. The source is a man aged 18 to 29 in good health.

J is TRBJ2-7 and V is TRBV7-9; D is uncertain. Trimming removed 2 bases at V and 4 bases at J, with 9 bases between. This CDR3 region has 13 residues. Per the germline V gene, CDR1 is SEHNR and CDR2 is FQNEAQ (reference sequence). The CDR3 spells CASSLNTGYEQYF. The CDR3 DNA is TGTGCCAGCAGCTTAAACACTGGGTACGAGCAGTACTTC. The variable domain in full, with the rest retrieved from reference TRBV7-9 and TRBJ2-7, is DTGVSQNPRHKITKRGQNVTFRCDPISEHNRLYWYRQTLGQGPEFLTYFQNEAQLEKSRLLSDRFSAERPKGSFSTLEIQRTEQGDSAMYLCASSLNTGYEQYFGPGTRLTVT.

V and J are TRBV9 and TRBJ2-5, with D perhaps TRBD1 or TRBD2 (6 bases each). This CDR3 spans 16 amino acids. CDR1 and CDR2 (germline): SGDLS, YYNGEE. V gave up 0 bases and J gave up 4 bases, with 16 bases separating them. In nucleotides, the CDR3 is TGTGCCAGCAGCGTAGAAGGTGTAGGGGGAGGAGAGACCCAGTACTTC. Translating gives CASSVEGVGGGETQYF.

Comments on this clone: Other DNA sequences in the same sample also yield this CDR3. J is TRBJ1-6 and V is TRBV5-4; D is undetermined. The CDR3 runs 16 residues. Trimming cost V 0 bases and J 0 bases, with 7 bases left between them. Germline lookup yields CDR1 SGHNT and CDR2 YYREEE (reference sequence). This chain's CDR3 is CASSLGGSSYNSPLHF. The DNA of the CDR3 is TGTGCCAGCAGCTTGGGCGGGAGCTCCTATAATTCACCCCTCCACTTT.

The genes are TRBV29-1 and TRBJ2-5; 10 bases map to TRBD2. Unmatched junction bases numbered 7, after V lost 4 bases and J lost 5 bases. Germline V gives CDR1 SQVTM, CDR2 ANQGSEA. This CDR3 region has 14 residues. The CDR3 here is CSVVLAGARETQYF. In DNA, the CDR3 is TGCAGCGTTGTCCTAGCGGGGGCCAGGGAGACCCAGTACTTC.

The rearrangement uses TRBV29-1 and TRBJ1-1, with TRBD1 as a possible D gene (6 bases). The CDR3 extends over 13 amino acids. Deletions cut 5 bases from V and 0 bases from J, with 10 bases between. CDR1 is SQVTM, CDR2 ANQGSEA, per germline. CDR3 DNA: TGCAGCGTTCTTGGACAGCTGAACACTGAAGCTTTCTTT. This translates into CSVLGQLNTEAFF.

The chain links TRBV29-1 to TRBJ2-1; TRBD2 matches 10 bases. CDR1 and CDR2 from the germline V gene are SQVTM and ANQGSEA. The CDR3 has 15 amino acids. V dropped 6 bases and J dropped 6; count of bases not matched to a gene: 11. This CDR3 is CSVSGTSDRLNEQFF. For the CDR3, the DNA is TGCAGCGTCTCCGGGACTAGCGACAGACTCAATGAGCAGTTCTTC.

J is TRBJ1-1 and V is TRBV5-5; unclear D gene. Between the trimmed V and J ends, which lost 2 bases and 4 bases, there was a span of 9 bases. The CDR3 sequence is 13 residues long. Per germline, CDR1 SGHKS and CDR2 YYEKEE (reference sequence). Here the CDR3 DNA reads TGTGCCAGCAGCTTATGGTCCGGCACTGAAGCTTTCTTT. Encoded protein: CASSLWSGTEAFF. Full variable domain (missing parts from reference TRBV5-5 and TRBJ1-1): DAGVTQSPTHLIKTRGQQVTLRCSPISGHKSVSWYQQVLGQGPQFIFQYYEKEERGRGNFPDRFSARQFPNYSSELNVNALLLGDSALYLCASSLWSGTEAFFGQGTRLTVV.

CDR3 nucleotide sequence: TGTGCCAGCAGCCATGACGGTAACTATGGCTACACCTTC. Its protein product is CASSHDGNYGYTF. The gene calls are TRBV6-6 and TRBJ1-2; D ambiguous. This CDR3 is built from 13 residues. Germline V gene sequence: CDR1 MNHNY, CDR2 SVGAGI (reference sequence). V lost 6 bases to trimming and J lost 1 base, with 9 bases between them.

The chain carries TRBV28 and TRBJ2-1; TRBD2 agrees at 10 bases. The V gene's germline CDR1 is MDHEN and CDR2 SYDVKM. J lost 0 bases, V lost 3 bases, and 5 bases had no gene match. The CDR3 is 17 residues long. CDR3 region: CASSFTLAGASYNEQFF. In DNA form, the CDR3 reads TGTGCCAGCAGTTTTACCCTAGCGGGAGCCTCCTACAATGAGCAGTTCTTC.

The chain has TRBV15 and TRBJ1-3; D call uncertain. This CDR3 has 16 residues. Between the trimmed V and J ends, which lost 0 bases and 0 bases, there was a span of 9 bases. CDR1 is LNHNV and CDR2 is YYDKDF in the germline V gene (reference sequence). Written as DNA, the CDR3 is TGTGCCACCAGCAGAGACCACAGCTCCTCTGGAAACACCATATATTTT. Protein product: CATSRDHSSSGNTIYF.

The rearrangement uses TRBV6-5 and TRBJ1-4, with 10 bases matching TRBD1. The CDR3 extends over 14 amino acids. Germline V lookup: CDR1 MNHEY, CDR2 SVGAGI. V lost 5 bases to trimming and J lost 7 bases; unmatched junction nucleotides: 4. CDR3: CASSGQGVGEKLFF. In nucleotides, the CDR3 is TGTGCCAGCAGTGGACAGGGGGTGGGTGAAAAACTGTTTTTT.

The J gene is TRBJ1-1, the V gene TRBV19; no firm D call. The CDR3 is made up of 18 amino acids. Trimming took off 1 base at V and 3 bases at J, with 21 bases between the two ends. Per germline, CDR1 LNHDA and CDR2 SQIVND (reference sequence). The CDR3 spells CASSIGASDRVRYTEAFF. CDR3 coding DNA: TGTGCCAGTAGTATAGGAGCCTCGGACCGGGTACGTTACACTGAAGCTTTCTTT.

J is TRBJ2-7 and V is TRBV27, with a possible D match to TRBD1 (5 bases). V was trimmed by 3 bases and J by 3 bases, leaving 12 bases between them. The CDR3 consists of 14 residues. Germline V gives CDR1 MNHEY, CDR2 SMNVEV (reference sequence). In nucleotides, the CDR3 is TGTGCCAGCAGTTTGTCTGACAGCCTCTACGAGCAGTACTTC. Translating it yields CASSLSDSLYEQYF.

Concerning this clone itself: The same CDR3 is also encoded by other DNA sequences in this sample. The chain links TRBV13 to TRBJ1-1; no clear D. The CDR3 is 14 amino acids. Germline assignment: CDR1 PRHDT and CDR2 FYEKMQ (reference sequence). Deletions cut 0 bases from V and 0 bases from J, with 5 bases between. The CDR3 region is CASSLGRLNTEAFF. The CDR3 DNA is TGTGCCAGCAGCTTAGGCCGCCTGAACACTGAAGCTTTCTTT.

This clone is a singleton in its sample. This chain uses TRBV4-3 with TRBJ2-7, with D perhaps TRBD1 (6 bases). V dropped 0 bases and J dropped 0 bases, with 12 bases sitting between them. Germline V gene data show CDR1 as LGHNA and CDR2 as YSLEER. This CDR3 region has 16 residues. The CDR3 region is CASSQETGEPSYEQYF. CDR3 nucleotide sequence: TGCGCCAGCAGCCAAGAGACAGGCGAGCCCTCCTACGAGCAGTACTTC.

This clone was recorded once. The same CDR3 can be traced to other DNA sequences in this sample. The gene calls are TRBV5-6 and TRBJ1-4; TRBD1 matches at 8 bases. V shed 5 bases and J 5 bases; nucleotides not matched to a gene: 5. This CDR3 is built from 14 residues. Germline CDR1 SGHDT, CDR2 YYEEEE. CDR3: CASSYGTGNEKLFF. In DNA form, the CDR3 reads TGTGCCAGCAGTTATGGGACAGGCAATGAAAAACTGTTTTTT.

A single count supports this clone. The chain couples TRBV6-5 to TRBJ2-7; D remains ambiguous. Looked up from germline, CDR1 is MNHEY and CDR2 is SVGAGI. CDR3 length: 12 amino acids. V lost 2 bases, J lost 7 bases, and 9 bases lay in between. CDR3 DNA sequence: TGTGCCAGCAGTTACGATCCGGTGGAGCAGTACTTC. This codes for CASSYDPVEQYF.

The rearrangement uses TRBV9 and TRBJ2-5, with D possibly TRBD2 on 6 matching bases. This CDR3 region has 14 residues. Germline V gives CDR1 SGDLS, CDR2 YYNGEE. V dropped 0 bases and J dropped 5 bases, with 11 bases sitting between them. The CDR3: CASSVEPSAETQYF. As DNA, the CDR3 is TGTGCCAGCAGCGTAGAGCCTAGCGCGGAGACCCAGTACTTC.

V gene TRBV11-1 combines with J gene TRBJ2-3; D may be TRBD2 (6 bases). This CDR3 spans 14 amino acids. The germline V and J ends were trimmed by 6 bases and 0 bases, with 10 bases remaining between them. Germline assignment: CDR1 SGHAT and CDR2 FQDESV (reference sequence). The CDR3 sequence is CASRPRGSTDTQYF. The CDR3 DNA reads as TGTGCCAGCAGACCTCGGGGGAGCACAGATACGCAGTATTTT.